This T cell receptor (beta chain) was obtained from a study of CD8+CD57+ T cells in acquired aplastic anemia. Comments on this clonotype: Antigen specificity is unknown.

Study-wide results and limits: The study identified about 30 CD8+ CDR3 sequences shared by patients and controls.

The CDR3 covers 12 residues. Germline-derived CDR1 and CDR2 are MGHDK and SYGVNS. The V gene lost 6 bases and the J gene lost 8 bases, with 11 bases spanning the gap. In patients chosen for sequencing, flow cytometry had shown CD8+CD57+ cell expansion. In all patients, the disease was severe acquired aplastic anemia. Profiling of TCR beta VDJ combinations and CDR3 sequences used genomic DNA as template. TCRdb recomputed calls from the reads with MiXCR, one row per CDR3 protein. The sample records about 75,000 distinct CDR3 sequences, about 70% being singletons. The chain uses TRBV25-1 and TRBJ2-1, with TRBD1 as a possible D gene (6 bases). This clonotype originated in a human donor with aplastic anemia. Sequencing was performed on sorted CD4+, CD8+, or CD8+CD57+ T cells (not recorded which) from PBMCs. The CDR3 DNA is TGTGCCAGCAGAAAACAGGGTGATGAGCAGTTCTTC. This sequence encodes CASRKQGDEQFF. The full variable domain, its missing parts supplied by reference TRBV25-1 and TRBJ2-1, is EADIYQTPRYLVIGTGKKITLECSQTMGHDKMYWYQQDPGMELHLIHYSYGVNSTEKGDLSSESTVSRIRTEHFPLTLESARPSHTSQYLCASRKQGDEQFFGPGTRLTVL.